One sample yielded the 27 T cell receptor beta chains listed below, sequenced in a study of OX40 agonist ivuxolimab in advanced cancers. Generated by immunoSEQ multiplex PCR, the TCRdb table keeps only in-frame clones and is missing some. The data contain 25,000 to 35,000 clones, around four fifths of them singletons. The input for sequencing was CD4+ or CD8+ T cells sorted from blood, taken in a trial of the OX40 agonist ivuxolimab. Every receptor here comes from an adult with an advanced solid tumor such as melanoma, head and neck, liver or kidney cancer.

The chain uses TRBV7-2 and TRBJ2-3; the D gene is possibly TRBD1 (5 bases). The germline gives CDR1 SGHTA, CDR2 FQGNSA. CDR3 size: 14 residues. Deletions cut 5 bases from V and 0 bases from J, with 9 bases between. Here the CDR3 reads CASSSDSSTDTQYF. The CDR3, as DNA: TGTGCCAGCAGCAGTGACAGTAGCACAGATACGCAGTATTTT. The full variable domain, its missing parts supplied by reference TRBV7-2 and TRBJ2-3, is GAGVSQSPSNKVTEKGKDVELRCDPISGHTALYWYRQSLGQGLEFLIYFQGNSAPDKSGLPSDRFSAERTGGSVSTLTIQRTQQEDSAVYLCASSSDSSTDTQYFGPGTRLTVL.

V and J are TRBV5-1 and TRBJ1-4, with TRBD1 identical over 7 bases. Germline-derived CDR1 and CDR2 are SGHRS and YFSETQ. V lost 4 bases to trimming and J lost 8 bases; unmatched junction nucleotides: 5. The CDR3 sequence is 13 residues long. The CDR3 DNA reads as TGCGCCAGCAGCGACCAGGGGGTCGAAAAACTGTTTTTT. Its translation is CASSDQGVEKLFF. Full variable domain (remainder filled in from reference TRBV5-1 and TRBJ1-4): KAGVTQTPRYLIKTRGQQVTLSCSPISGHRSVSWYQQTPGQGLQFLFEYFSETQRNKGNFPGRFSGRQFSNSRSEMNVSTLELGDSALYLCASSDQGVEKLFFGSGTQLSVL.

This clone was seen once. The chain employs TRBV19 and TRBJ1-1; D unresolved. V lost 6 bases to trimming and J lost 0 bases, with 5 bases between them. This CDR3 is 12 amino acids long. CDR1 and CDR2 (germline): LNHDA, SQIVND (reference sequence). CDR3 region: CASRRMNTEAFF. In nucleotides, the CDR3 is TGTGCCAGTAGACGGATGAACACTGAAGCTTTCTTT.

This rearrangement joins TRBV5-6 to TRBJ2-5, with D tentatively TRBD1 (6 bases). The length of the CDR3 is 15 residues. CDR1 is SGHDT and CDR2 is YYEEEE in the germline V gene. V was trimmed by 5 bases and J by 1 base, leaving 15 bases between them. The CDR3 region has the DNA TGTGCCAGCAGACTCCAGGGGTTCGGCCAAGAGACCCAGTACTTC. Translation: CASRLQGFGQETQYF. Supplemented by reference TRBV5-6 and TRBJ2-5, the full variable domain reads DAGVTQSPTHLIKTRGQQVTLRCSPKSGHDTVSWYQQALGQGPQFIFQYYEEEERQRGNFPDRFSGHQFPNYSSELNVNALLLGDSALYLCASRLQGFGQETQYFGPGTRLLVL.

This chain links TRBV6-1 with TRBJ2-7; D perhaps matches TRBD1 (5 bases). V dropped 9 bases and J dropped 3 bases, with 9 bases sitting between them. CDR1 and CDR2 (germline): MNHNS, SASEGT. The CDR3 totals 11 residues. The CDR3 spells CASAGLYEQYF. The CDR3 DNA reads TGTGCCAGTGCAGGGCTCTACGAGCAGTACTTC.

This clone was observed a few times. The chain employs TRBV30 and TRBJ2-7, with D unclear. This CDR3 has 11 amino acids. The germline V and J ends were trimmed by 2 bases and 5 bases, with 7 bases remaining between them. CDR1 and CDR2 (germline): GTSNPN, SVGIG (reference sequence). DNA of the CDR3: TGTGCCTGGAGTTACCTCAACGAGCAGTACTTC. Residues: CAWSYLNEQYF.

J is TRBJ1-1 and V is TRBV7-9; D is possibly TRBD1 (6 bases). Germline V lookup: CDR1 SEHNR, CDR2 FQNEAQ (reference sequence). The V gene lost 3 bases and the J gene lost 12 bases, with 14 bases spanning the gap. CDR3 length equals 12 residues. CDR3 sequence reads: CASSLNRGGTFF. The CDR3 coding sequence is TGTGCCAGCAGCTTGAATAGGGGGGGGACTTTCTTT.

V usage is TRBV30 and J usage is TRBJ1-2; D is possibly TRBD1 (6 bases). In germline, CDR1 is GTSNPN, CDR2 SVGIG (reference sequence). The CDR3 extends over 13 amino acids. CDR3 bases: TGTGCTTGGGGGCGGCAGGGGTTAGGTGGCTACACCTTC. It is translated as CAWGRQGLGGYTF.

This clone appeared a few times. V is TRBV6-5 and J is TRBJ1-1, with D perhaps TRBD1 (5 bases). The V end was cut by 2 bases, the J end by 4 bases, with 17 bases between. CDR3 size: 16 residues. Germline values: CDR1 MNHEY, CDR2 SVGAGI. The DNA for the CDR3 is TGTGCCAGCAGTTACCGGGACTTTCGGCAGGGCACTGAAGCTTTCTTT. Translating it yields CASSYRDFRQGTEAFF.

The chain recombines TRBV19 with TRBJ2-1; 10 nucleotides match TRBD2. This CDR3 contains 15 residues. The germline V gene encodes CDR1 LNHDA and CDR2 SQIVND (reference sequence). The J segment lost 12 bases and the V segment lost 2 bases, leaving 10 bases of the junction unmatched. DNA for the CDR3: TGTGCCAGTAGTATACTAGCGGGGGTACCTTCGGGGCAGTTCTTC. Translation gives CASSILAGVPSGQFF.

This chain connects TRBV27 to TRBJ2-7; 10 bases align to TRBD1. Germline loops: CDR1 MNHEY, CDR2 SMNVEV (reference sequence). The CDR3 runs 16 residues. With 7 bases clipped from V and 4 bases from J, the junction kept 13 bases outside the gene matches. The CDR3 sequence: CASNYRAGQGIYEQYF. The DNA of the CDR3 is TGTGCCAGCAACTATAGAGCGGGACAGGGGATATACGAGCAGTACTTC.

The chain carries TRBV2 and TRBJ1-5; 8 positions agree with TRBD1. Germline V CDR1 and CDR2: SNHLY, FYNNEI. Trimming took 6 bases from V and 7 from J; bases not matched to a gene: 8. CDR3 length: 14 residues. The CDR3 here is CASSPGTGGQPQHF. The CDR3 DNA follows: TGTGCCAGCAGCCCGGGAACAGGGGGACAGCCCCAGCATTTT. Supplemented by reference TRBV2 and TRBJ1-5, the full variable domain reads EPEVTQTPSHQVTQMGQEVILRCVPISNHLYFYWYRQILGQKVEFLVSFYNNEISEKSEIFDDQFSVERPDGSNFTLKIRSTKLEDSAMYFCASSPGTGGQPQHFGDGTRLSIL.

This clone was recorded a few times. The chain carries TRBV30 and TRBJ1-5; D perhaps matches TRBD1 (6 bases). Trimming took 0 bases from V and 0 from J, leaving 18 bases between them. The CDR3 consists of 18 residues. CDR1 and CDR2 (germline): GTSNPN, SVGIG (reference sequence). The CDR3 nucleotides are TGTGCCTGGAGTGTAACGCAGGGGTTTGATTATAGCAATCAGCCCCAGCATTTT. This sequence encodes CAWSVTQGFDYSNQPQHF. Combining the CDR3 with reference TRBV30 and TRBJ1-5 gives the whole variable domain SQTIHQWPATLVQPVGSPLSLECTVEGTSNPNLYWYRQAAGRGLQLLFYSVGIGQISSEVPQNLSASRPQDRQFILSSKKLLLSDSGFYLCAWSVTQGFDYSNQPQHFGDGTRLSIL.

The chain has TRBV4-1 and TRBJ1-2; D unresolved. Trimming cost V 0 bases and J 1 base, with 9 bases left between them. The CDR3 contains 15 residues. CDR1 is MGHRA, CDR2 YSYEKL, per germline. As DNA, the CDR3 is TGCGCCAGCAGCCAAGACAGTAGCTTTAACTATGGCTACACCTTC. It encodes CASSQDSSFNYGYTF.

The V gene is TRBV6-6, the J gene TRBJ1-1; maybe TRBD1 (6 bases). Deletions cut 4 bases from V and 10 bases from J, with 16 bases between. Germline lookup yields CDR1 MNHNY and CDR2 SVGAGI (reference sequence). CDR3 length: 13 amino acids. CDR3 bases: TGTGCCAGCAGTTTTTCGTTGGGGGCCGGAGCTTTCTTT. Encoded protein: CASSFSLGAGAFF.

The CDR3 is CASSLMGDTEAFF. The CDR3 DNA follows: TGTGCCAGCAGCTTAATGGGTGACACTGAAGCTTTCTTT. The chain carries TRBV7-9 and TRBJ1-1; D is uncertain. Germline loops: CDR1 SEHNR, CDR2 FQNEAQ (reference sequence). Trimming stripped 2 bases from V and 3 bases from J, with 7 bases between. The CDR3 has 13 residues.

V usage is TRBV5-1 and J usage is TRBJ2-3; D is perhaps TRBD2 (5 bases). Germline V lookup: CDR1 SGHRS, CDR2 YFSETQ. The CDR3 has 13 residues. Trimming cost V 4 bases and J 2 bases, with 8 bases left between them. The CDR3 here is CASSRTYTDTQYF. CDR3 nucleotide sequence: TGCGCCAGCAGCAGGACTTACACAGATACGCAGTATTTT.

This rearrangement joins TRBV5-6 to TRBJ2-7; D remains unclear. V was shortened by 6 bases and J by 6 bases, with 22 bases between the two germline ends. CDR1 SGHDT and CDR2 YYEEEE come from the germline V gene. The CDR3 runs to 15 residues. The CDR3 DNA is TGTGCCAGCAAAGCTTTTGGCCCGTCGTCGGCCGAGCAGTACTTC. Protein sequence: CASKAFGPSSAEQYF.

This CDR3 reads CASVGQPTSGANVLTF. The CDR3 coding sequence is TGCGCCAGCGTGGGACAACCAACCTCTGGGGCCAACGTCCTGACTTTC. V is TRBV5-1 and J is TRBJ2-6; maybe TRBD1 (6 bases). V was pared by 7 bases and J by 0 bases, with 14 bases between. The CDR3 consists of 16 residues. Looked up from germline, CDR1 is SGHRS and CDR2 is YFSETQ.

J is TRBJ2-3 and V is TRBV4-1; TRBD1 matches 9 bases. The CDR3 is 16 amino acids. Germline V lookup: CDR1 MGHRA, CDR2 YSYEKL. Germline trimming cut 4 bases from V and 2 bases from J; bases unmatched to any gene: 7. The CDR3 spells CASSRTDRGNTDTQYF. The CDR3 bases are TGCGCCAGCAGCCGTACGGACAGGGGCAACACAGATACGCAGTATTTT.

The genes are TRBV11-2 and TRBJ2-7; D might be TRBD1 (6 bases). Germline V gene sequence: CDR1 SGHAT, CDR2 FQNNGV. This CDR3 has 13 residues. V was shortened by 1 base and J by 6 bases, with 10 bases between the two germline ends. CDR3 bases: TGTGCCAGCAGCTTAGGACAGGTTAGCGAGCAGTACTTC. Translating gives CASSLGQVSEQYF.

The chain is built from TRBV7-9 and TRBJ2-1; 9 bases fit TRBD2. The CDR3 runs 18 residues. V was pared by 5 bases and J by 1 base, with 12 bases of the junction left unmatched. Germline V gene sequence: CDR1 SEHNR, CDR2 FQNEAQ (reference sequence). The CDR3 is CASSLHMGLATSYNEQFF. CDR3 sequence (DNA): TGTGCCAGCAGCCTTCACATGGGACTAGCTACATCCTACAATGAGCAGTTCTTC.

This clone appeared a single time. CDR3 protein: CASSLTYSPNQPQHF. CDR3 bases: TGTGCCAGCAGTTTAACGTACAGTCCTAATCAGCCCCAGCATTTT. J is TRBJ1-5 and V is TRBV27; D unresolved. This CDR3 contains 15 residues. The V gene's germline CDR1 is MNHEY and CDR2 SMNVEV (reference sequence). The ends were cut back, 2 bases at V and 4 bases at J, with 12 bases in the middle.

The rearrangement uses TRBV18 and TRBJ2-1; no firm D call. The V gene's germline CDR1 is KGHSH and CDR2 LQKENI. This CDR3 is built from 13 residues. Trimming took 2 bases from V and 9 from J, leaving 11 bases between them. CDR3 DNA: TGTGCCAGCTCACCAGGGGAAGTGGGTGAGCAGTTCTTC. Translation: CASSPGEVGEQFF.

The J gene is TRBJ1-5, the V gene TRBV30; D is perhaps TRBD1 (5 bases). V gave up 0 bases and J gave up 9 bases, with 15 bases separating them. CDR1 is GTSNPN and CDR2 is SVGIG in the germline V gene (reference sequence). The CDR3 is made up of 14 amino acids. The DNA for the CDR3 is TGTGCCTGGAGTGTACAGGACATCTATTGGCCCCAGCATTTT. Amino acids: CAWSVQDIYWPQHF.

V is TRBV29-1 and J is TRBJ1-1, with unresolved D. V was clipped by 3 bases and J by 4 bases, with 9 bases between them. Germline lookup yields CDR1 SQVTM and CDR2 ANQGSEA. There are 12 residues in the CDR3. This chain's CDR3 is CSVEPGPTEAFF. CDR3 in DNA: TGCAGCGTTGAGCCGGGCCCCACTGAAGCTTTCTTT.

By sample fraction, this clone is medium-sized (0.01 to 0.1%). The J gene is TRBJ1-3, the V gene TRBV6-1; D not certain. From germline, CDR1 is MNHNS and CDR2 SASEGT. The V gene lost 3 bases and the J gene lost 4 bases, with 13 bases spanning the gap. The CDR3 covers 15 residues. CDR3 amino acids: CASSDSGKTGNTIYF. For the CDR3, the DNA is TGTGCCAGCAGTGATTCGGGCAAAACAGGAAACACCATATATTTT.